Listed here are 20 T cell receptor beta chains from one sample, sequenced in a study of T-cell reconstitution after alpha-beta-depleted transplantation in children. Molecular barcoding with unique molecular identifiers was used for the TCRbeta library. TCRdb independently ran MiXCR on the PCR reads; one entry per CDR3 protein. The sample shows about 240,000 distinct CDR3 sequences, 9.5% to 15% of them seen only once. Sequencing used PBMCs from the stem cell graft donor, obtained from the stem cell graft. Every receptor here comes from a human donor who donated a stem cell graft to a child with acute lymphoblastic leukemia.

Ten or more counts support this clonotype. The chain links TRBV20-1 to TRBJ2-3; 13 bases line up with TRBD2. This CDR3 comprises 16 residues. The V gene end was trimmed by 5 bases and the J gene end by 1 base; junction bases not matched to a gene: 6. Germline assignment: CDR1 DFQATT and CDR2 SNEGSKA (reference sequence). The CDR3 bases are TGCAGTGCTTCCGGACTAGCGGGAGTTGGCACAGATACGCAGTATTTT. Protein product: CSASGLAGVGTDTQYF.

The chain has TRBV7-2 and TRBJ2-7, with TRBD2 as a possible D gene (5 bases). Germline V CDR1 and CDR2: SGHTA, FQGNSA. The CDR3 length is 13 residues. V was pared by 5 bases and J by 2 bases, with 10 bases between. The CDR3 reads CASSTRGAYEQYF. The CDR3 coding sequence is TGTGCCAGCAGCACCCGGGGAGCCTACGAGCAGTACTTC.

This clonotype showed up many times. The chain is built from TRBV9 and TRBJ2-1; no reliable D call. The CDR3 totals 12 residues. V dropped 0 bases and J dropped 3 bases, with 1 base sitting between them. Germline CDR1 SGDLS, CDR2 YYNGEE. The CDR3 loop reads CASSVGYNEQFF. The DNA of the CDR3 is TGTGCCAGCAGCGTAGGCTACAATGAGCAGTTCTTC.

This clonotype was seen many times. This chain joins TRBV28 and TRBJ2-1, with 13 bases aligning to TRBD2. V shed 5 bases, J shed 3 bases, and the junction held 4 bases outside the gene matches. The CDR3 sequence is 16 residues long. Germline lookup yields CDR1 MDHEN and CDR2 SYDVKM. The CDR3 spells CASSGGTSGNYNEQFF. The CDR3 DNA follows: TGTGCCAGCAGTGGGGGGACTAGCGGGAACTACAATGAGCAGTTCTTC. Combining the CDR3 with reference TRBV28 and TRBJ2-1 gives the whole variable domain DVKVTQSSRYLVKRTGEKVFLECVQDMDHENMFWYRQDPGLGLRLIYFSYDVKMKEKGDIPEGYSVSREKKERFSLILESASTNQTSMYLCASSGGTSGNYNEQFFGPGTRLTVL.

The chain carries TRBV10-3 and TRBJ2-7, with D perhaps TRBD1 (6 bases). CDR3 length equals 13 residues. Trimming took off 5 bases at V and 6 bases at J, with 14 bases between the two ends. Germline V gives CDR1 ENHRY, CDR2 SYGVKD. As DNA, the CDR3 is TGTGCCATCAGTACGCAGGGGTCTCGCGAGCAGTACTTC. Its translation: CAISTQGSREQYF.

This clonotype was seen repeatedly, ten times or more. The rearrangement links TRBV29-1 to TRBJ1-1; no reliable D call. V was shortened by 3 bases and J by 1 base, with 9 bases between the two germline ends. CDR3 length equals 13 residues. CDR1 SQVTM and CDR2 ANQGSEA come from the germline V gene. The CDR3 here is CSVEVGRNTEAFF. For the CDR3, the DNA is TGCAGCGTTGAGGTGGGGAGGAACACTGAAGCTTTCTTT. Drawing the rest from reference TRBV29-1 and TRBJ1-1, the complete variable domain is SAVISQKPSRDICQRGTSLTIQCQVDSQVTMMFWYRQQPGQSLTLIATANQGSEATYESGFVIDKFPISRPNLTFSTLTVSNMSPEDSSIYLCSVEVGRNTEAFFGQGTRLTVV.

This clonotype was observed at least ten times. The genes are TRBV12-3 or TRBV12-4 and TRBJ2-1, with D perhaps assigned TRBD1 or TRBD2 (5 bases each). The CDR3 is 13 residues long. Trimming removed 5 bases from V and 8 bases from J, with 13 bases in between. DNA of the CDR3: TGTGCCAGCAGTCGTTCTCTGGGGGATGAGCAGTTCTTC. Protein product: CASSRSLGDEQFF.

Many counts were recorded for this clonotype. The chain combines TRBV29-1 with TRBJ2-3; 14 bases align to TRBD2. V lost 6 bases, J lost 5 bases, and 4 bases stayed unmatched. CDR1 and CDR2 (germline): SQVTM, ANQGSEA. This CDR3 contains 14 residues. The CDR3 DNA sequence: TGCAGCGTGACTAGCGGGAGGGCGGGAGATACGCAGTATTTT. Its protein is CSVTSGRAGDTQYF.

This clonotype was seen many times. V gene TRBV5-5 combines with J gene TRBJ1-1, with D unclear. CDR1 SGHKS and CDR2 YYEKEE come from the germline V gene (reference sequence). V was trimmed by 0 bases and J by 6 bases, leaving 9 bases between them. The CDR3 consists of 13 residues. The CDR3 DNA follows: TGTGCCAGCAGCTTGGACTATCCGGCTGAAGCTTTCTTT. Its protein product is CASSLDYPAEAFF.

Many counts were recorded for this clonotype. This sequence joins TRBV28 and TRBJ2-1, with 8 bases lining up with TRBD2. Looked up from germline, CDR1 is MDHEN and CDR2 is SYDVKM. The CDR3 consists of 17 residues. Trimming removed 3 bases from V and 1 base from J; junction bases left unmatched: 8. The CDR3 bases are TGTGCCAGCAGTTTGCTCCGGGGGGGCAGGTCCTACAATGAGCAGTTCTTC. This translates into CASSLLRGGRSYNEQFF.

The chain joins TRBV30 to TRBJ1-5; D gene unclear. The CDR3 is 16 residues long. Germline V lookup: CDR1 GTSNPN, CDR2 SVGIG (reference sequence). Deletions cut 1 base from V and 1 base from J, with 14 bases between. The CDR3 is CAWSGPPKGSNQPQHF. CDR3 in DNA: TGTGCCTGGAGTGGACCACCAAAGGGCAGCAATCAGCCCCAGCATTTT.

This clonotype was counted a single time. A much larger clone differs by one base, so this may be a read error. The chain joins TRBV20-1 to TRBJ2-7; 8 bases map to TRBD1. Per the germline V gene, CDR1 is DFQATT and CDR2 is SNEGSKA (reference sequence). With 5 bases clipped from V and 3 bases from J, the junction kept 3 bases outside the gene matches. This CDR3 is 12 amino acids long. CDR3 DNA: TGCAGTGCTGCGGACAGGGACTACGAGCAGTACTTC. Its translation is CSAADRDYEQYF.

The chain carries TRBV19 and TRBJ2-3; tentatively, D is TRBD2 (5 bases). Trimming removed 9 bases at V and 3 bases at J, with 19 bases between. This CDR3 region has 15 residues. CDR1 and CDR2 (germline): LNHDA, SQIVND (reference sequence). The CDR3, as DNA: TGTGCCAGCCGGACGAGGGCAGGCGGGACAGATACGCAGTATTTT. Its protein is CASRTRAGGTDTQYF.

V gene TRBV6-2 or TRBV6-3 combines with J gene TRBJ2-2; 9 nucleotides line up with TRBD2. Germline V lookup: CDR1 MNHEY, CDR2 SVGEGT. This CDR3 comprises 17 residues. Trimming at V came to 4 bases and at J to 0 bases, leaving 6 bases not matched to a gene. CDR3 sequence reads: CASSSTRTSANTGELFF. DNA of the CDR3: TGTGCCAGCAGTTCAACAAGGACTAGCGCGAACACCGGGGAGCTGTTTTTT.

The rearrangement uses TRBV6-1 and TRBJ2-5, with D possibly being TRBD1 or TRBD2 (7 bases each). The V end was cut by 11 bases, the J end by 3 bases, with 19 bases between. Germline V gene data show CDR1 as MNHNS and CDR2 as SASEGT. The CDR3 spans 14 residues. CDR3 coding DNA: TGTGCCGGGGGGGGGGACAGCGTAAAAGAGACCCAGTACTTC. It is translated as CAGGGDSVKETQYF.

This clonotype showed up just once. This may stem from a read error, because a much larger clone lies one nucleotide away. The chain uses TRBV29-1 and TRBJ1-1; D is uncertain. The germline V gene has CDR1 SQVTM and CDR2 ANQGSEA. The CDR3 consists of 13 residues. The CDR3 spells CSVVTAGNPEAFF. CDR3 coding DNA: TGCAGCGTTGTCACCGCTGGGAACCCTGAAGCTTTCTTT. The variable domain in full, with the rest retrieved from reference TRBV29-1 and TRBJ1-1, is SAVISQKPSRDICQRGTSLTIQCQVDSQVTMMFWYRQQPGQSLTLIATANQGSEATYESGFVIDKFPISRPNLTFSTLTVSNMSPEDSSIYLCSVVTAGNPEAFFGQGTRLTVV.

Concerning this clonotype itself: A much larger clone differs from this one at a single base, so this may be a read error. The gene calls are TRBV6-5 and TRBJ2-7; possibly TRBD1 or TRBD2 for D (5 bases each). The germline CDR1 and CDR2 sequences are MNHEY and SVGAGI. The CDR3 totals 15 residues. The CDR3 is CASSYLTGTAYDQYF. CDR3 nucleotides: TGTGCCAGCAGTTACCTTACGGGGACGGCCTACGACCAGTACTTC.

This clonotype came up many times. V is TRBV9 and J is TRBJ2-3; D might be TRBD1 (6 bases). From germline, CDR1 is SGDLS and CDR2 YYNGEE. V was shortened by 4 bases and J by 6 bases, with 21 bases between the two germline ends. This CDR3 has 16 residues. This chain's CDR3 is CASSPRDTILSDTQYF. The CDR3 DNA reads TGTGCCAGCAGCCCTAGGGACACTATCCTATCCGATACGCAGTATTTT.

This clonotype was found many times. The DNA for the CDR3 is TGCAGCGTGGCGGGACAGGGGAGAAGCTACGAGCAGTACTTC. It yields the protein CSVAGQGRSYEQYF. V usage is TRBV29-1 and J usage is TRBJ2-7; 10 nucleotides agree with TRBD1. V was clipped by 6 bases and J by 3 bases; unmatched bases: 8. The CDR3 has 14 residues. Per the germline V gene, CDR1 is SQVTM and CDR2 is ANQGSEA.

This rearrangement joins TRBV7-3 to TRBJ2-3; tentatively, D is TRBD1 or TRBD2 (5 bases each). V was pared by 4 bases and J by 8 bases, with 13 bases between. Germline lookup yields CDR1 SGHTA and CDR2 FQGTGA. This CDR3 has 13 residues. Here the CDR3 DNA reads TGTGCCAGCAGCTCGGGACCTGCTAGTACGCAGTATTTT. Amino acids: CASSSGPASTQYF.